Described below is a single T cell receptor (beta chain) sequence and its context. Its antigen is unidentified. This sample was taken from a study of monozygotic twins with inflammatory bowel disease. Study results and caveats: Support for any single strong IBD-associated signal or clonotype was not found.

The template-switching step introduced UMIs that carried a 6-nucleotide sample barcode. TCRdb reworked the 5' RACE reads into one entry per CDR3 protein, no DNA. The sample yields approximately 120,000 distinct CDR3 sequences, of which the top ten take up over 10%. This TCR was recovered from a human donor with ulcerative colitis or Crohn's disease, or a healthy co-twin of an affected twin (not recorded which). Input material: blood.

The CDR3 reads CASSPAGLASQETQYF. The chain carries TRBV3-1 and TRBJ2-5; as DNA is missing, the TRBD2 call by TCRdb cannot be tested. From germline, CDR1 is LGHDT and CDR2 YNNKEL (reference sequence). The CDR3 length is 16 residues.